Listed below are T cell receptor beta chains from one sample, sequenced in a study of blood T cell repertoires in COVID-19. The protocol was immunoSEQ multiplex PCR, while the TCRdb copy is restricted to in-frame clones and leaves out a portion. Among about 200,000 clones listed, approximately 92% were seen once. Sequencing was performed on peripheral blood. Source of these receptors: a man aged 50 to 60 with acute or convalescent COVID-19. Both conserved end residues are part of each CDR3. A D gene is named only where the DNA matches it firmly. Clone size is given for some rows only: seen once, a few or many times, or a class if the clone is expanded.

v_gene: TRBV27
d_gene: TRBD1
j_gene: TRBJ1-1
len: 15
abundance: NA
CDR3nt: TGTGCCAGCGGACTCGGACAGGGGAACTCTATTGAAGCTTTCTTT
CDR3aa: CASGLGQGNSIEAFF

v_gene: TRBV4-2
d_gene: NA
j_gene: TRBJ2-2
len: 14
abundance: NA
CDR3nt: TGTGCCAGCAGCCAAGATTATTCCACCGGGGAGCTGTTTTTT
CDR3aa: CASSQDYSTGELFF

v_gene: TRBV18
d_gene: TRBD1
j_gene: TRBJ2-1
len: 14
abundance: once
CDR3nt: TGTGCCAGCTCGGAAGGGACAGGGTGGGATGAGCAGTTCTTC
CDR3aa: CASSEGTGWDEQFF

v_gene: TRBV7-9
d_gene: TRBD2
j_gene: TRBJ2-5
len: 16
abundance: NA
CDR3nt: TGTGCCAGCAGCCCCTCGCGGGCGGGAGGATCTGAGACCCAGTACTTC
CDR3aa: CASSPSRAGGSETQYF

v_gene: TRBV18
d_gene: NA
j_gene: TRBJ1-1
len: 14
abundance: NA
CDR3nt: TGTGCCAGCTCACAACATACAGGGATGGCTGAAGCTTTCTTT
CDR3aa: CASSQHTGMAEAFF

v_gene: TRBV7-8
d_gene: NA
j_gene: TRBJ1-6
len: 18
abundance: NA
CDR3nt: TGTGCCAGCGGCAGAGGCAGGGGTTATAGCTCCTATAATTCACCCCTCCACTTT
CDR3aa: CASGRGRGYSSYNSPLHF

v_gene: TRBV29-1
d_gene: NA
j_gene: TRBJ1-5
len: 16
abundance: few
CDR3nt: TGCAGAGTAAGGGGCCCGGCTGTTTATAGCAATCAGCCCCAGCATTTT
CDR3aa: CRVRGPAVYSNQPQHF

v_gene: TRBV2
d_gene: NA
j_gene: TRBJ2-7
len: 11
abundance: NA
CDR3nt: TGTGCCAGCAGTGCCGCCTACGAGCAGTACTTC
CDR3aa: CASSAAYEQYF

v_gene: TRBV27
d_gene: NA
j_gene: TRBJ1-5
len: 13
abundance: NA
CDR3nt: TGTGCCAGCAGTCAGGGGTACAATCAGCCCCAGCATTTT
CDR3aa: CASSQGYNQPQHF

v_gene: TRBV7-9
d_gene: TRBD1
j_gene: TRBJ1-4
len: 15
abundance: NA
CDR3nt: TGTGCCAGCAGACCACAGGGGGAGAGGGCAGAAAAACTGTTTTTT
CDR3aa: CASRPQGERAEKLFF

v_gene: TRBV18
d_gene: TRBD1
j_gene: TRBJ1-1
len: 14
abundance: NA
CDR3nt: TGTGCCAGCTCACCCAACAGGGGGATCACTGAAGCTTTCTTT
CDR3aa: CASSPNRGITEAFF

v_gene: TRBV5-4
d_gene: TRBD2
j_gene: TRBJ2-7
len: 13
abundance: NA
CDR3nt: TGTGCCAGCAGGCGGGAGGGGAGCAGGGAGCAGTACTTC
CDR3aa: CASRREGSREQYF

v_gene: TRBV28
d_gene: NA
j_gene: TRBJ2-5
len: 14
abundance: NA
CDR3nt: TGTGCCAGCAGTTTTGCAGGGAAAGGAGAGACCCAGTACTTC
CDR3aa: CASSFAGKGETQYF

v_gene: TRBV6-5
d_gene: TRBD1
j_gene: TRBJ2-7
len: 12
abundance: NA
CDR3nt: TGTGCCAGCAGCAACAGGGGATACGAGCAGTACTTC
CDR3aa: CASSNRGYEQYF

v_gene: TRBV5-6
d_gene: NA
j_gene: TRBJ1-4
len: 15
abundance: NA
CDR3nt: TGTGCCAGCAGCGTACAGGGTTCCGGAGATGAAAAACTGTTTTTT
CDR3aa: CASSVQGSGDEKLFF

v_gene: TRBV5-1
d_gene: TRBD2
j_gene: TRBJ2-1
len: 16
abundance: NA
CDR3nt: TGCGCCAGCAGCTGGGGGATAGCGGGGCTTTACAATGAGCAGTTCTTC
CDR3aa: CASSWGIAGLYNEQFF

v_gene: TRBV4-1
d_gene: TRBD2
j_gene: TRBJ2-7
len: 18
abundance: NA
CDR3nt: TGCGCCAGCAGCCAAGATGCGATATCTAGCGGGAGGGCTGGCGAGCAGTACTTC
CDR3aa: CASSQDAISSGRAGEQYF

v_gene: TRBV5-4
d_gene: NA
j_gene: TRBJ2-3
len: 14
abundance: NA
CDR3nt: TGTGCCAGCAGCTTGGCAACAGGGCCAGATACGCAGTATTTT
CDR3aa: CASSLATGPDTQYF

v_gene: TRBV15
d_gene: TRBD1
j_gene: TRBJ1-1
len: 16
abundance: NA
CDR3nt: TGTGCCACCAGCAGAGTCCCCGGACAGGGAGGCACTGAAGCTTTCTTT
CDR3aa: CATSRVPGQGGTEAFF

v_gene: TRBV5-6
d_gene: NA
j_gene: TRBJ1-5
len: 15
abundance: NA
CDR3nt: TGTGCCAGCAGCTTTGGCTACGGCGGGGGTCAGCCCCAGCATTTT
CDR3aa: CASSFGYGGGQPQHF

v_gene: TRBV5-4
d_gene: NA
j_gene: TRBJ2-7
len: 14
abundance: NA
CDR3nt: TGTGCCAGCAATACTGTCCCTGGGGAGCGCGAGCAGTACTTC
CDR3aa: CASNTVPGEREQYF

v_gene: TRBV10-3
d_gene: NA
j_gene: TRBJ1-2
len: 12
abundance: NA
CDR3nt: TGTGCCATCAACGGCGGGATCTATGGCTACACCTTC
CDR3aa: CAINGGIYGYTF

v_gene: TRBV7-6
d_gene: TRBD1
j_gene: TRBJ2-1
len: 15
abundance: once
CDR3nt: TGTGCCAGCAGCCTAGGACAGGGGAGGGCCAATGAGCAGTTCTTC
CDR3aa: CASSLGQGRANEQFF

v_gene: TRBV2
d_gene: NA
j_gene: TRBJ2-5
len: 14
abundance: NA
CDR3nt: TGTGCCAGCAGTGGGGGCAGGGGACAAGAGACCCAGTACTTC
CDR3aa: CASSGGRGQETQYF

v_gene: TRBV5-1
d_gene: TRBD1
j_gene: TRBJ1-1
len: 13
abundance: NA
CDR3nt: TGCGCCAGCAGCTTAGGGGGCCGCACTGAAGCTTTCTTT
CDR3aa: CASSLGGRTEAFF

v_gene: TRBV27
d_gene: TRBD1
j_gene: TRBJ1-6
len: 15
abundance: NA
CDR3nt: TGTGCCAGCAGTGAAGGGACAGGGGGAAATTCACCCCTCCACTTT
CDR3aa: CASSEGTGGNSPLHF

v_gene: TRBV27
d_gene: TRBD1
j_gene: TRBJ2-1
len: 13
abundance: NA
CDR3nt: TGTGCCAGCAAGACAGGGCCTAATAATGAGCAGTTCTTC
CDR3aa: CASKTGPNNEQFF

v_gene: TRBV18
d_gene: TRBD2
j_gene: TRBJ2-1
len: 16
abundance: NA
CDR3nt: TGTGCCAGCTCACCAAAGGTGGCTAGCGGTTCCAATGAGCAGTTCTTC
CDR3aa: CASSPKVASGSNEQFF

v_gene: TRBV5-6
d_gene: NA
j_gene: TRBJ1-1
len: 13
abundance: NA
CDR3nt: TGTGCCAGCAGCCCACGTTTTGGGGGGGAAGCTTTCTTT
CDR3aa: CASSPRFGGEAFF

v_gene: TRBV6-6
d_gene: NA
j_gene: TRBJ1-1
len: 11
abundance: NA
CDR3nt: TGTGCCAGCAGTTTGGGCGATAGAGCTTTCTTT
CDR3aa: CASSLGDRAFF

v_gene: TRBV20-1
d_gene: TRBD1
j_gene: TRBJ1-5
len: 15
abundance: NA
CDR3nt: TGCAGTGCTAGTGTTGGGACAGGGACTGGTCCGCCCCAGCATTTT
CDR3aa: CSASVGTGTGPPQHF

v_gene: TRBV5-5
d_gene: NA
j_gene: TRBJ1-5
len: 14
abundance: NA
CDR3nt: TGTGCCAGCAGGCAGGGTTTTTGGAATCAGCCCCAGCATTTT
CDR3aa: CASRQGFWNQPQHF

v_gene: TRBV30
d_gene: NA
j_gene: TRBJ2-1
len: 11
abundance: NA
CDR3nt: TGTGCCTGGAGTGGAAGACTTGAGCAGTTCTTC
CDR3aa: CAWSGRLEQFF

v_gene: TRBV7-9
d_gene: NA
j_gene: TRBJ2-3
len: 13
abundance: NA
CDR3nt: TGTGCCAGCAGCATAGTAGGGGGAGATACGCAGTATTTT
CDR3aa: CASSIVGGDTQYF

v_gene: TRBV13
d_gene: TRBD2
j_gene: TRBJ2-6
len: 18
abundance: NA
CDR3nt: TGTGCCAGCAGCGCCTCAGCGGGAGTCACCTCTGGGGCCAACGTCCTGACTTTC
CDR3aa: CASSASAGVTSGANVLTF

v_gene: TRBV3-1/TRBV3-2
d_gene: NA
j_gene: TRBJ2-1
len: 13
abundance: NA
CDR3nt: TGTGCCAGCAGCCAAGATCGGAGGCGGGAGCAGTTCTTC
CDR3aa: CASSQDRRREQFF

v_gene: TRBV3-1/TRBV3-2
d_gene: NA
j_gene: TRBJ1-4
len: 16
abundance: NA
CDR3nt: TGTGCCAGCAGCCAAGATCTTCGACAGAGATCTGAAAAACTGTTTTTT
CDR3aa: CASSQDLRQRSEKLFF

v_gene: TRBV9
d_gene: NA
j_gene: TRBJ2-1
len: 15
abundance: NA
CDR3nt: TGTGCCAGCAGCGTATATAGCGGATACTACAATGAGCAGTTCTTC
CDR3aa: CASSVYSGYYNEQFF

v_gene: TRBV6-6
d_gene: NA
j_gene: TRBJ1-1
len: 15
abundance: NA
CDR3nt: TGTGCCAGCAGGGATTCCGGGGGGACGAACACTGAAGCTTTCTTT
CDR3aa: CASRDSGGTNTEAFF

v_gene: TRBV9
d_gene: NA
j_gene: TRBJ1-5
len: 13
abundance: NA
CDR3nt: TGTGCCAGCAGCGCCGAAAACGGTCAGCCCCAGCATTTT
CDR3aa: CASSAENGQPQHF

v_gene: TRBV4-1
d_gene: TRBD2
j_gene: TRBJ2-1
len: 16
abundance: NA
CDR3nt: TGCGCCAGCAGCACCACTAGCGGGGGCCGCTACAATGAGCAGTTCTTC
CDR3aa: CASSTTSGGRYNEQFF

v_gene: TRBV24-1
d_gene: NA
j_gene: TRBJ2-3
len: 18
abundance: NA
CDR3nt: TGTGCCACCAGTGACCGACTTCGTATAGTCAGGGCACCAGATACGCAGTATTTT
CDR3aa: CATSDRLRIVRAPDTQYF

v_gene: TRBV9
d_gene: TRBD2
j_gene: TRBJ2-1
len: 16
abundance: NA
CDR3nt: TGTGCCAGCAGCGAAACTAGCGGGGGTGCCTACAATGAGCAGTTCTTC
CDR3aa: CASSETSGGAYNEQFF

v_gene: TRBV15
d_gene: NA
j_gene: TRBJ2-7
len: 13
abundance: once
CDR3nt: TGTGCCACCAGCAGAGAGACTTACTACGAGCAGTACTTC
CDR3aa: CATSRETYYEQYF

v_gene: TRBV7-2
d_gene: TRBD1
j_gene: TRBJ1-1
len: 15
abundance: NA
CDR3nt: TGTGCCAGCAGCTCAGGGACAGGACCGAACACTGAAGCTTTCTTT
CDR3aa: CASSSGTGPNTEAFF

v_gene: TRBV10-3
d_gene: NA
j_gene: TRBJ2-1
len: 13
abundance: NA
CDR3nt: TGTGCCATCAGGGGAGATAACTACAATGAGCAGTTCTTC
CDR3aa: CAIRGDNYNEQFF

v_gene: TRBV3-1/TRBV3-2
d_gene: NA
j_gene: TRBJ1-1
len: 14
abundance: once
CDR3nt: TGTGCCAGCAGCCTCTCTGTGGGGCAGGATCGAGCTTTCTTT
CDR3aa: CASSLSVGQDRAFF

v_gene: TRBV2
d_gene: TRBD1
j_gene: TRBJ1-6
len: 15
abundance: NA
CDR3nt: TGTGCCAGCAGGGCAGACAGGGCGGCGGGTTCACCCCTCCACTTT
CDR3aa: CASRADRAAGSPLHF

v_gene: TRBV9
d_gene: TRBD2
j_gene: TRBJ2-2
len: 15
abundance: NA
CDR3nt: TGTGCCAGCAGCCCACGGACTAGCGGGAGTAGGGAGCTGTTTTTT
CDR3aa: CASSPRTSGSRELFF

v_gene: TRBV5-4
d_gene: NA
j_gene: TRBJ2-1
len: 13
abundance: NA
CDR3nt: TGTGCCAGCAGCTTGCCCGGCTACAATGAGCAGTTCTTC
CDR3aa: CASSLPGYNEQFF

v_gene: TRBV5-1
d_gene: NA
j_gene: TRBJ2-1
len: 11
abundance: NA
CDR3nt: TGCGCCAGCAGCTTCGGCAATGAGCAGTTCTTC
CDR3aa: CASSFGNEQFF

v_gene: TRBV4-3
d_gene: NA
j_gene: TRBJ1-3
len: 16
abundance: once
CDR3nt: TGCGCCAGCAGCCAGGAGGGAGTTGGACGTGGAAACACCATATATTTT
CDR3aa: CASSQEGVGRGNTIYF

v_gene: TRBV5-5
d_gene: TRBD1
j_gene: TRBJ2-1
len: 14
abundance: NA
CDR3nt: TGTGCCAGCAGCCAGGGACAGGGGAGGGATGAGCAGTTCTTC
CDR3aa: CASSQGQGRDEQFF

v_gene: TRBV28
d_gene: NA
j_gene: TRBJ1-5
len: 15
abundance: NA
CDR3nt: TGTGCCAGCAGTTTACGGTTAGGGAGAATCAGGCCCCAGCATTTT
CDR3aa: CASSLRLGRIRPQHF

v_gene: TRBV7-2
d_gene: NA
j_gene: TRBJ2-7
len: 13
abundance: NA
CDR3nt: TGTGCCAGCAGCTTAGGGACCGGAGGGAGGCAGTACTTC
CDR3aa: CASSLGTGGRQYF

v_gene: TRBV2
d_gene: TRBD1
j_gene: TRBJ2-1
len: 15
abundance: NA
CDR3nt: TGTGCCAGCAGTGGTTTGGGACAGGGGGCTTTAGGTCAGTTCTTC
CDR3aa: CASSGLGQGALGQFF

v_gene: TRBV5-1
d_gene: NA
j_gene: TRBJ2-3
len: 16
abundance: NA
CDR3nt: TGCGCCAGCAGCAATCCCAGGACAACATCAACAGATACGCAGTATTTT
CDR3aa: CASSNPRTTSTDTQYF

v_gene: TRBV27
d_gene: TRBD2
j_gene: TRBJ2-5
len: 14
abundance: NA
CDR3nt: TGTGCCAGCAGTAGTCGGGGGGGTGTTGAGACCCAGTACTTC
CDR3aa: CASSSRGGVETQYF

v_gene: TRBV4-3
d_gene: NA
j_gene: TRBJ1-4
len: 15
abundance: NA
CDR3nt: TGCGCCAGCAGCCAAGATCAGGTCAGACAAGAAAAACTGTTTTTT
CDR3aa: CASSQDQVRQEKLFF

v_gene: TRBV29-1
d_gene: TRBD1
j_gene: TRBJ1-2
len: 12
abundance: NA
CDR3nt: TGCAGCGTTCGACAGGGTGGCTATGGCTACACCTTC
CDR3aa: CSVRQGGYGYTF